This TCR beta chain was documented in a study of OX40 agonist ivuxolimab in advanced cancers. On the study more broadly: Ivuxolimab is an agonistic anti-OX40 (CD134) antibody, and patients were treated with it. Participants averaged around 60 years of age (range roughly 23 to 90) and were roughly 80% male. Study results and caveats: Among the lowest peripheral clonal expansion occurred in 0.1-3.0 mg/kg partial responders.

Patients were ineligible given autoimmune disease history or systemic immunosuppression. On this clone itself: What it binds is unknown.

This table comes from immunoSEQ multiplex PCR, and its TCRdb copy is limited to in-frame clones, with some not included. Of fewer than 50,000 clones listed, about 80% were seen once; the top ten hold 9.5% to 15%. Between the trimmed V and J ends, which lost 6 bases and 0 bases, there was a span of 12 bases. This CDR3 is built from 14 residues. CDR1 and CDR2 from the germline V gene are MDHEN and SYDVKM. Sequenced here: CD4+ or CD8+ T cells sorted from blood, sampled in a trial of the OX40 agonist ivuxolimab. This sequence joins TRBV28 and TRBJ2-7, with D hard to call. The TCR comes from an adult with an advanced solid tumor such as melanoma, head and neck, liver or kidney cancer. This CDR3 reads CASSTDRLSYEQYF. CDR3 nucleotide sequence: TGTGCCAGCAGCACCGACCGACTCTCCTACGAGCAGTACTTC.